The 9 T cell receptor beta chains listed next were all sequenced from one sample in a study of resident and recirculating memory T cells in vitiligo. Profiling relied on immunoSEQ multiplex PCR, and the TCRdb table lists in-frame clones only, not all of them. The table has 70,000 or so clones, roughly nine tenths seen once. Sequences were obtained from blood. All receptors derive from a male donor with vitiligo.

In its sample, this clone ranks as medium-sized. The chain joins TRBV9 to TRBJ1-1; D ambiguous. The CDR3 consists of 13 residues. Trimming removed 3 bases from V and 1 base from J, with 7 bases in between. The germline gives CDR1 SGDLS, CDR2 YYNGEE. The CDR3 region has the DNA TGTGCCAGCAGCGAAAGCCAGAACACTGAAGCTTTCTTT. Its protein product is CASSESQNTEAFF.

This chain links TRBV9 with TRBJ1-2; 9 bases agree with TRBD1. Losses at the gene ends were 3 bases for V and 4 bases for J; bases not matched to a gene: 7. The length of the CDR3 is 15 residues. Germline V gene lookup returns CDR1 SGDLS and CDR2 YYNGEE. The CDR3 here is CASSGDREEGYGYTF. CDR3 DNA sequence: TGTGCCAGCAGCGGGGACAGGGAGGAGGGCTATGGCTACACCTTC. Together with reference TRBV9 and TRBJ1-2, the CDR3 gives the full variable domain: DSGVTQTPKHLITATGQRVTLRCSPRSGDLSVYWYQQSLDQGLQFLIQYYNGEERAKGNILERFSAQQFPDLHSELNLSSLELGDSALYFCASSGDREEGYGYTFGSGTRLTVV.

V is TRBV5-1 and J is TRBJ1-5, with D tentatively TRBD1 (5 bases). This CDR3 contains 16 residues. Germline V gene data show CDR1 as SGHRS and CDR2 as YFSETQ. The V end was cut by 4 bases, the J end by 3 bases, with 17 bases between. The CDR3 sequence: CASSGRGSSDNQPQHF. The DNA of the CDR3 is TGCGCCAGCAGCGGGAGGGGTTCCTCCGACAATCAGCCCCAGCATTTT.

The rearrangement joins TRBV4-1 to TRBJ2-7, with D possibly being TRBD1 (6 bases). Germline V gene data show CDR1 as MGHRA and CDR2 as YSYEKL. Trimming removed 1 base at V and 4 bases at J, with 14 bases between. The CDR3 extends over 15 amino acids. CDR3 loop: CASSQGPGHSYEQYF. The CDR3 nucleotides are TGCGCCAGCAGCCAAGGACCGGGACATAGTTACGAGCAGTACTTC.

The chain links TRBV27 to TRBJ1-1, with D possibly TRBD1 on 5 matching bases. The CDR3 runs 14 residues. V was shortened by 6 bases and J by 6 bases, with 17 bases between the two germline ends. The germline CDR1 and CDR2 sequences are MNHEY and SMNVEV (reference sequence). Here the CDR3 DNA reads TGTGCCAGCAGCTCCCAGGGTGGGATGGCTGAAGCTTTCTTT. This sequence encodes CASSSQGGMAEAFF.

The rearrangement uses TRBV2 and TRBJ1-1; TRBD1 might be the D (6 bases). In germline, CDR1 is SNHLY, CDR2 FYNNEI. The V and J ends lost 3 bases and 0 bases respectively, with 11 bases between them. The CDR3 sequence is 15 residues long. CDR3 in DNA: TGTGCCAGCAGTGAGCAGGGGATGATGAACACTGAAGCTTTCTTT. Protein product: CASSEQGMMNTEAFF.

The chain uses TRBV7-8 and TRBJ2-7, with D unresolved. Trimming took 5 bases from V and 6 from J, leaving 11 bases between them. The V gene's germline CDR1 is SGHVS and CDR2 FQNEAQ. The length of the CDR3 is 12 residues. CDR3 protein: CASSPRSAEQYF. The CDR3 DNA reads TGTGCCAGCAGCCCACGGTCCGCCGAGCAGTACTTC.

The chain has TRBV5-1 and TRBJ1-1; D ambiguous. V dropped 6 bases and J dropped 1 base, with 16 bases sitting between them. Per the germline V gene, CDR1 is SGHRS and CDR2 is YFSETQ. This CDR3 contains 15 residues. The CDR3: CASTRSGGRNTEAFF. The CDR3 DNA reads as TGCGCCAGCACTCGATCAGGTGGGCGGAACACTGAAGCTTTCTTT.

The chain has TRBV28 and TRBJ2-7; 8 bases agree with TRBD2. V lost 7 bases, J lost 0 bases, and 2 bases stayed unmatched. CDR1 is MDHEN and CDR2 is SYDVKM in the germline V gene. CDR3 length: 13 residues. The CDR3 DNA reads as TGTGCCAGCATACGGGGGGGCTCCTACGAGCAGTACTTC. Protein: CASIRGGSYEQYF. Looking up the rest from reference TRBV28 and TRBJ2-7 gives the full variable domain: DVKVTQSSRYLVKRTGEKVFLECVQDMDHENMFWYRQDPGLGLRLIYFSYDVKMKEKGDIPEGYSVSREKKERFSLILESASTNQTSMYLCASIRGGSYEQYFGPGTRLTVT.